The sequence of this T cell receptor (beta chain) was determined in a study of molecular identifiers for immune sequencing clone quantification. Findings and limits, study-wide: Reports indicate spiked Jurkat TCR RNA from one cell could be found among 900,000 to 1,000,000 naive cells. Clone sizes could be underestimated for highly expanded clones when identical TCR molecules share a barcode.

This clonotype was seen a handful of times. Its antigen is as yet unknown. Given a much more abundant clone one base away, this may be a read error. This CDR3 is 14 amino acids long. CDR1 and CDR2 (germline): SGHAT, FQNNGV. Each CDR3 protein gets one entry after TCRdb re-called the PCR reads with MiXCR. The top ten hold roughly 0.93% of the sample, which has 85,000 to 90,000 distinct CDR3 sequences, around 20% seen once. Sorting selected naive CD8 T cells with a CD8+CD4-CCR7+CD45RA+ phenotype. Sequences were obtained from naive CD8+ T cells from blood, with Jurkat cell RNA spiked in. Noted subset: FACS-sorted CD8+CD4-CCR7+CD45RA+ naive T cells. The source is a human donor in good health. Some libraries in this study had Jurkat cell RNA spiked in. V is TRBV11-2 and J is TRBJ2-7; maybe TRBD1 (6 bases). CDR3 sequence reads: CASSLEGQPYEQHF. The DNA of the CDR3 is TGTGCCAGCAGCTTAGAAGGACAGCCCTACGAGCAGCACTTC. The variable domain in full, completed from reference TRBV11-2 and TRBJ2-7, reads EAGVAQSPRYKIIEKRQSVAFWCNPISGHATLYWYQQILGQGPKLLIQFQNNGVVDDSQLPKDRFSAERLKGVDSTLKIQPAKLEDSAVYLCASSLEGQPYEQHFGPGTRLTVT.